The sample holds a few counts of the clone carrying this T cell receptor (beta chain). Its antigen is unknown. These data come from a study of T cell responses to AZD1222 COVID-19 vaccine. Findings and limits, study-wide: Females outnumbered males among donors, who were mostly white British; clonal diversity was possibly underestimated.

Germline V lookup: CDR1 KGHSH, CDR2 LQKENI. CDR3 length equals 15 residues. The V gene end was trimmed by 2 bases and the J gene end by 5 bases; junction bases not matched to a gene: 6. Sequencing was performed with immunoSEQ multiplex PCR; in TCRdb, only in-frame clones are kept and a portion is missing. The data hold 150,000 or so clones, with about 81% observed a single time. This chain joins TRBV18 and TRBJ2-3; 8 bases align to TRBD2. The material sequenced was peripheral blood, taken on day 0 of MenACWY control vaccination. The sequence was collected from an adult in good health. The CDR3 coding sequence is TGTGCCAGCTCACCAACGGGGGGGCCTGGAGATACGCAGTATTTT. Translated, it gives CASSPTGGPGDTQYF.